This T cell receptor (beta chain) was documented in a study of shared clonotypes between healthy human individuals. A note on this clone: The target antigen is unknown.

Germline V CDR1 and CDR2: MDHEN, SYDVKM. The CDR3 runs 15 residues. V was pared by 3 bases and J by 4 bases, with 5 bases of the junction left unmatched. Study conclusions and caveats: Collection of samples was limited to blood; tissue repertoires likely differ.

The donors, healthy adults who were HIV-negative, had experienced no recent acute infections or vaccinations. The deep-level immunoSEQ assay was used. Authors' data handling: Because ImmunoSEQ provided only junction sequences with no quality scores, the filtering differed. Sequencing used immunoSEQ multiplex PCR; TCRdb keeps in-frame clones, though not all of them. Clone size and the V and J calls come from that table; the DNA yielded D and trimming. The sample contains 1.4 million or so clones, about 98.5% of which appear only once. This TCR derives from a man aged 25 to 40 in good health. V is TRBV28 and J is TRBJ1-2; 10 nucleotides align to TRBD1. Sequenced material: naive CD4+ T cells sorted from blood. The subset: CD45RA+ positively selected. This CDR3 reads CASSFGDRGSYGYTF. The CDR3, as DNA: TGTGCCAGCAGTTTTGGGGACAGGGGTAGCTATGGCTACACCTTC.